Here is one T cell receptor beta chain with its context. This clonotype was observed a few times. There is no known antigen for this receptor. Base qualities were left out, and no much larger clone turns up one base away. These data come from a study of T cells after yellow fever vaccination (dated by TCRdb to about 2019). Concerning the study at large: The SMART-Seq v4 Ultra Low Input RNA kit was used to prepare libraries from fractions with low cell numbers. To follow T-cell clones before and after primary and booster YFV17D yellow fever vaccination, bulk TCR alpha and beta repertoires were sequenced over time. Two healthy male donors, one aged 18 to 30 and one aged 30 to 40 years, made up the cohort. Blood was drawn at multiple timepoints before and after primary and secondary immunization, with bulk PBMC replicates and cell subsets isolated.

The research as a whole found: Computational filtering was required because FACS-sorted repertoires could contain abundant contaminating clonotypes from the bulk population. Because only a couple of donors were included in the study, the extent to which the findings can be generalized is limited. After the booster, most of the clones that had expanded following primary vaccination were detected again (roughly 96% of CD4 and 80% to 90% of CD8), which suggests that memory was broadly maintained. A small fraction of clonotypes appeared in both the CD4 and CD8 compartments, likely as a result of convergent recombination. Compared with the primary T-cell response, the secondary T-cell response was weaker but faster, peaking on day 5 rather than day 15.

V is reduced by 8 bases and J by 6 bases, leaving a spacing of 8 bases between them. CDR1 and CDR2, looked up from the germline V gene, are SQVTM and ANQGSEA. From the cysteine up to the phenylalanine, the CDR3 has a length of 10 residues. Only the CDR3 region is kept as DNA, spanning 30 bases read in frame from base 1. The sample's treatment or condition label, in plain terms: live attenuated yellow fever vaccine strain. A standard Ficoll-Paque protocol was used to isolate PBMCs from peripheral blood. CD4 and CD8 T-cell fractions were isolated with Dynabeads CD4 and CD8 positive selection kits. RNA was extracted with TriZol from bulk PBMCs, CD4 and CD8 fractions, and dextramer-positive and dextramer-negative fractions. The sample was run on an Illumina NovaSeq 6000. TCR cDNA was synthesized by 5'RACE template switching, which introduced a universal primer site and unique molecular identifiers. Priming for cDNA synthesis came from both the TCR alpha and TCR beta constant segments. Two PCR steps were used to amplify libraries, with sample barcodes and sequencing adapters being added in the second step. Sequencing of libraries was done on Illumina HiSeq 2500 (2x100 bp) or NovaSeq (2x150 bp). As for the original processing: MIGEC handled demultiplexing of reads and collapsing into UMI consensus sequences, while MiXCR performed V(D)J alignment. Clonotypes responding to the vaccine were identified with edgeR on replicate PBMC samples, with the criteria of FDR below 0.01 and a log2 fold change above 5 up to day 15. Bulk clonotypes were assigned CD4 or CD8 identity according to which sequenced CD4 or CD8 repertoire held them at higher abundance. The public reads were quality trimmed at Q25 with fastp and then assembled into clones with MiXCR by TCRdb, keeping productive beta chains. Each CDR3 protein gets just one entry, which takes the most common genes and DNA from the rows behind it. TCRdb's processing, not the authors', yielded these V and J calls. The sample table records about 260,000 distinct CDR3 sequences; about 5.2% of these occur just once. The ten largest clones represent 2.5% to 4% of the sample.

The rearranged segments are TRBV29-1 and TRBJ2-1; no confident D gene assignment can be made. Sequences were derived from CD4+ T cells sorted from PBMCs, sampled on the day of the yellow fever booster vaccination. The receptor was isolated from a man aged 18-30 years who received the YFV17D yellow fever vaccine. In nucleotides, the sequence is TGCAGCCACGGCCGCAATGAGCAGTTCTTC. Its translation is CSHGRNEQFF.